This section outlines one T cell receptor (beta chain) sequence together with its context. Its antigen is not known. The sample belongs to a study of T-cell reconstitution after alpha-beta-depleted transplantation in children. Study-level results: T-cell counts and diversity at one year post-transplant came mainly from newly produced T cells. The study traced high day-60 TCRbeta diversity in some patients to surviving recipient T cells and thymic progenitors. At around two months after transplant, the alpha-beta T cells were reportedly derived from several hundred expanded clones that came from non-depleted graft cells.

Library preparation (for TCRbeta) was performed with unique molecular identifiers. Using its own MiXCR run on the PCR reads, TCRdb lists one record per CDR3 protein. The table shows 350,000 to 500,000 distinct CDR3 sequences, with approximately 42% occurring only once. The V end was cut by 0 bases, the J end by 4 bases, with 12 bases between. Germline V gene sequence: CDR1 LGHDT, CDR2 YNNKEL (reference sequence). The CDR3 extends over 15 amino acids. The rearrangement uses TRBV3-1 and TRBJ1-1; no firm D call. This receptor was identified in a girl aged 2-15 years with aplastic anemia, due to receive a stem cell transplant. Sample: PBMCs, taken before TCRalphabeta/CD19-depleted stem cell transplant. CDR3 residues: CASSQDLVRGTEAFF. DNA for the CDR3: TGTGCCAGCAGCCAAGATCTCGTAAGAGGCACTGAAGCTTTCTTT.